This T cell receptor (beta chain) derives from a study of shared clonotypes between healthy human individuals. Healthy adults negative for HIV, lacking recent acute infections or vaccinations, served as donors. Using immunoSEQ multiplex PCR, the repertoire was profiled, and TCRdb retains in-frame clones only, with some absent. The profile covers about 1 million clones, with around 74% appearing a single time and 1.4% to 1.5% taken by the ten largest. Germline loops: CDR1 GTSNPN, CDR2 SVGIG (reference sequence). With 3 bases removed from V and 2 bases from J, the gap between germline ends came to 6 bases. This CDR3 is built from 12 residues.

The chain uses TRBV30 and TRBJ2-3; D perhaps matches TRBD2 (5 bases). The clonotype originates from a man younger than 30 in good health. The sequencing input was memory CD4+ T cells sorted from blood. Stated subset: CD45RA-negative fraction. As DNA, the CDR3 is TGTGCCTGGAGCGGGGACACAGATACGCAGTATTTT. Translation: CAWSGDTDTQYF.